This T cell receptor beta chain stems from a study of T cell responses to AZD1222 COVID-19 vaccine. Findings and limits, study-wide: The span of vaccine-associated CD4 TCRs extended across spike, with dominance at 160-218 and 743-854. Spike-specific TCR breadth and depth went up after people got two AZD1222 doses.

Doses given second, at about 4 or about 12 weeks, were pooled. A remark on this clone: Its specificity is unknown.

TCRdb's table, derived via immunoSEQ multiplex PCR, lists solely in-frame clones and lacks some. Of tens of thousands of clones in the sample, roughly 89% are singletons; the top ten hold approximately 10%. Looked up from germline, CDR1 is SGHRS and CDR2 is YFSETQ. The V and J ends lost 4 bases and 0 bases respectively, with 10 bases between them. This CDR3 is built from 14 residues. This sample comprised peripheral blood, obtained 28 days after the second AZD1222 dose. The chain recombines TRBV5-1 with TRBJ1-2, with D hard to call. This clonotype was obtained from an adult who received the AZD1222 COVID-19 vaccine. Here the CDR3 DNA reads TGCGCCAGCAGCCTGGAAAGCCCTAACTATGGCTACACCTTC. It translates to CASSLESPNYGYTF.